This TCR beta chain was found in a study of patients and donors after allogeneic stem cell transplantation (dated by TCRdb to 2019 to 2021). The library was produced with RT-PCR. Sequencing relied on a NextSeq 550. TCRdb itself trimmed the public reads at Q25 with fastp, ran MiXCR and retained productive beta chains. Each entry merges the rows of one CDR3 protein and shows their most common DNA and genes. This sample is represented by hundreds of thousands of distinct CDR3 sequences; roughly 17% of them were singletons. The ten largest clones take up about 7% of the sample. As regards this clonotype: This receptor's antigen is unknown. Base qualities were left out, and no much larger clone turns up one base away.

The germline V gene (reference sequence) yields SGHNT for CDR1 and YYREEE for CDR2. The V end loses 1 base and the J end loses 6 bases, and a stretch of 16 bases separates them. The CDR3 runs 15 amino acids, cysteine and phenylalanine included. The kept DNA is CDR3 alone, 45 bases in frame from the first base. Recombination connected TRBV5-4 to TRBJ1-1, with no D gene named confidently. Sequencing was performed on blood, either unsorted or a sorted T cell fraction (not recorded which). The receptor's source is a human donor who was either an allogeneic HSCT recipient or a stem cell or donor lymphocyte infusion donor (not recorded which). It is not recorded whose cells these are; they may come from a transplant donor. In nucleotide form, the sequence is TGTGCCAGCAGCTTGCGCACCCCCTCTAGCCCTGAAGCTTTCTTT. This gives the protein CASSLRTPSSPEAFF.